The source of this T cell receptor (beta chain) is a study of shared clonotypes between healthy human individuals (TCRdb year 2020). The study in broad terms: A couple of women and a few men aged 18 to 49 years were included in the cohort. For each donor, CD4 naive and CD4 memory were each run on three plates, CD8 naive on two plates, and CD8 memory on one plate. To estimate repertoire size and how much clonotypes are shared between individuals, the study performed deep sequencing of blood TCR repertoires from a few healthy adults. To increase sequencing depth and limit assay-specific biases, TCR repertoire library preparation and sequencing were carried out by different laboratories using diverse techniques. Leukapheresis yielded between about 0.85 and 10 billion PBMCs per donor. The paper's findings and limits, for the study overall: Pairwise subsampling indicated that sequencing depth was expected to affect the degree of clonotype sharing among donors. Higher generation probabilities were observed for clonotypes shared by all four sorted-subset donors than for non-shared clonotypes. The small number of donors limited the genetic and exposure-history diversity represented. Approximately 4.8% of naive CD4, 3.5% of naive CD8, around 2.3% of memory CD4, and 0.4% of memory CD8 clonotypes were shared across four donors. Sampling was limited to blood, and TCR repertoires in tissue likely differ from TCR repertoires in blood. Incomplete sequencing was indicated by rarefaction of sorted-subset datasets, despite the large sequencing depth. Estimated clonotype richness was generally larger for naive than for memory subsets.

Using the deep immunoSEQ assay, TCR CDR3 regions were amplified from genomic DNA by multiplex PCR. Extracted genomic DNA from each cell subset was distributed evenly across all wells of several immunoSEQ 96-well plates, and each plate was treated as a replicate. Each replicate PCR for sorted subsets received around 200 ng genomic DNA, equal to about 29,000 T cell genomes. Purified libraries were measured with a Qubit 3.0 fluorometer, size-checked on a Bioanalyzer 2100, and measured again with the KAPA Library Quantification kit. Every immunoSEQ 96-well plate was sequenced on a dedicated single-read 150-cycle Illumina NextSeq 550 flow cell. In the authors' own workflow: Because the immunoSEQ output held only junctional sequences and lacked quality scores, the filtering could not match the filtering applied to full-length reads. To assign V/J genes and CDR3, sequences were annotated against IMGT germline references using PyIR, a Python wrapper for IgBLAST v1.9. Reads were removed for weak V/J assignments (E-value above 1e-6), missing CDR3, stop codons, out-of-frame junctions, or ambiguous translated residues. A V3J clonotype was defined by an identical inferred V gene, J gene, and CDR3 amino acid sequence. Percentage overlap between repertoires was calculated by dividing the number of shared unique clonotypes by the size of the smaller repertoire. RTK rarefaction, the Chao1 estimator, and Recon v2.1 estimates of unobserved clonotypes were used to assess repertoire richness. For all TCRbeta clonotypes obtained by the gDNA method from a handful of donors, generation probabilities were computed with OLGA. TCRdb retrieved this table from immuneACCESS and kept in-frame rearrangements only. Not all clones are present; in checked studies, unresolved V genes account for under half, and no reason is known for the remainder. V and J calls plus clone size are reproduced from that table; the DNA served to infer D and trimming. Within this sample are roughly 2,000,000 clones, with 90% to 95% of them counted one time only. The top ten constitute about 1.7% of the sample.

Remarks on this clone: Its antigen target is currently unknown. The input lacks base qualities; no much larger clone sits a single base away.

CD8 naive samples consisted of CD45RO-negative cells that were positively selected for CCR7, yielding a CD45RA+CCR7+ population without TemRA cells. The donors were healthy, HIV-negative adults who had no recently reported acute infections or vaccinations. Only Caucasian adults living in Nashville, Tennessee, USA were represented among the donors. After blood collection by leukapheresis, PBMCs were isolated using Ficoll-Histopaque density gradient centrifugation and then cryopreserved in the vapor phase of liquid nitrogen. Analytical flow cytometry was used to check the purity and quantity of every magnetically sorted T cell population. Genomic DNA was isolated from each sorted fraction and quantified by UV absorbance on a Nanodrop 2000c. Germline trimming amounts to 4 bases on V and 7 bases on J, with 7 as the count of junction bases outside the gene matches. For CDR1 and CDR2, the germline V gene (reference sequence) lists LNHDA and SQIVND. From its cysteine to its phenylalanine, the CDR3 spans 16 amino acids. Only the CDR3 DNA stays, 48 bases, in frame from base 1.

Sequenced sample: naive CD8+ T cells from PBMCs. Sample cell subset or site, as interpreted from the label and publication: CD45RA+CCR7+. The chain links TRBV19 with TRBJ2-1; TRBD2 matches 13 bases in the middle. The source is a man aged 18 to 30 in good health. Some clones in this sample may be carry-over from other donors' samples. Here is the DNA: TGTGCCAGTAGTAGAAGGACTAGCGGGAGTTCGAATGAGCAGTTCTTC. Its coded protein is CASSRRTSGSSNEQFF.